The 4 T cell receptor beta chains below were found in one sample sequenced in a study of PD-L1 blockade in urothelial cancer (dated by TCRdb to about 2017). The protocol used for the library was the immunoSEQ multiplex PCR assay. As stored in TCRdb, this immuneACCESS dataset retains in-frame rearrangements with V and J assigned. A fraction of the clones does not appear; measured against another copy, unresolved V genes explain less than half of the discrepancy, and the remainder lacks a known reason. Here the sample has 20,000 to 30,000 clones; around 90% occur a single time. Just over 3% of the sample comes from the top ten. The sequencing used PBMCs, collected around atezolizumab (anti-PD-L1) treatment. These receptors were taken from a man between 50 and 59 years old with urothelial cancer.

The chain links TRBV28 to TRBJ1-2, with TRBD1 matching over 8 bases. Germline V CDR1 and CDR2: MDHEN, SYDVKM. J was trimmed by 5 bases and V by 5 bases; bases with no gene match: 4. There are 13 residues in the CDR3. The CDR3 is CASSPTGEYGYTF. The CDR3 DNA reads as TGTGCCAGCAGTCCGACAGGGGAATATGGCTACACCTTC.

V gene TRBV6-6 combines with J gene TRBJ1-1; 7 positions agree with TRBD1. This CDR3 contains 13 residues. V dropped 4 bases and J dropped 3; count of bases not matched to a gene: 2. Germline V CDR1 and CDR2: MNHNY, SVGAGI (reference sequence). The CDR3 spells CASSLTGDTEAFF. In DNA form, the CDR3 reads TGTGCCAGCAGTTTAACAGGGGACACTGAAGCTTTCTTT.

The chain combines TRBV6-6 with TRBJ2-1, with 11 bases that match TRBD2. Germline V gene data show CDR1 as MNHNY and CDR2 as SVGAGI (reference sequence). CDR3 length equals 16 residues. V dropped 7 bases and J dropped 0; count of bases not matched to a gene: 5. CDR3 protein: CASILAGGASYNEQFF. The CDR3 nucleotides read TGTGCCAGCATTCTAGCGGGAGGAGCCTCCTACAATGAGCAGTTCTTC.

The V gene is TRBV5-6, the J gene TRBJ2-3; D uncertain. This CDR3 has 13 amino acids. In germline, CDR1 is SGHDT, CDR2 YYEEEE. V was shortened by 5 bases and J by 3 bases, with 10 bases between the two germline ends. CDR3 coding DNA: TGTGCCAGCAGAAGTGACTGGACAGATACGCAGTATTTT. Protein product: CASRSDWTDTQYF.